The entry below describes one T cell receptor beta chain. The target antigen is unknown. These data belong to a study of cytomegalovirus exposure and HLA in healthy donors. Study-level results: What a later analysis showed was that several of the most significant clusters appeared linked to common viral pathogens. Further analysis, carried out later, found HLA-associated TCR beta chains more clonally expanded than equally common other chains. 164 TCR beta chains were listed as cytomegalovirus-associated. CMV serostatus was the sole immune exposure information available.

PCR was performed using 60 Vbeta and 13 Jbeta primers. The table came from immunoSEQ multiplex PCR; TCRdb's copy has only in-frame clones and leaves some out. The table includes 130,000 or so clones, 75% to 85% detected once. This CDR3 is 14 amino acids long. The V gene end was trimmed by 4 bases and the J gene end by 10 bases; junction bases not matched to a gene: 4. In germline, CDR1 is SGHRS, CDR2 YFSETQ. V and J are TRBV5-1 and TRBJ1-6; TRBD1 aligns across 11 bases. Sequenced sample: PBMCs. The receptor's source is a woman younger than 30 in good health and CMV-seropositive. As DNA, the CDR3 is TGCGCCAGCAGCGTGGGACAGGGGGAATCACCCCTCCACTTT. Amino acids: CASSVGQGESPLHF.